This record concerns one T cell receptor beta chain sequence. This sample was included in a study of blood T cell repertoires in COVID-19. Here immunoSEQ multiplex PCR was the method, and the copy in TCRdb shows in-frame clones only, minus some. The data hold roughly 460,000 clones, with approximately 90% observed a single time. The sample was peripheral blood. This receptor was identified in a man aged 18 to 35 with COVID-19, enrolled during active disease.

The CDR3 sequence is CASREGLAGSYEQYF. In DNA form, the CDR3 reads TGTGCCAGCAGGGAGGGATTAGCGGGGTCCTACGAGCAGTACTTC. The chain combines TRBV6-5 with TRBJ2-7, with TRBD2 identical over 8 bases. The germline V gene encodes CDR1 MNHEY and CDR2 SVGAGI. V lost 6 bases, J lost 1 base, and 8 bases stayed unmatched. The CDR3 spans 15 residues.